Shown below are 15 T cell receptor beta chains from a single sample sequenced in a study of cytomegalovirus exposure and HLA in healthy donors. Primers included in the PCR were 60 Vbeta and 13 Jbeta primers. The table came from immunoSEQ multiplex PCR; TCRdb's copy has only in-frame clones and leaves some out. The sample has nearly 100,000 clones; approximately 9% are singletons. The sample comprised PBMCs. The source of these receptors is a man in his fifties or sixties in good health and CMV-seropositive.

This clone was detected only a few times. The V and J genes are TRBV5-1 and TRBJ2-1, with 8 bases fitting TRBD2. Germline CDR1 reads SGHRS; CDR2 reads YFSETQ. CDR3 length: 14 residues. Trimming at V came to 2 bases and at J to 5 bases, leaving 3 bases not matched to a gene. The CDR3 loop is CASSLSGSNNEQFF. CDR3 nucleotides: TGCGCCAGCAGCTTAAGCGGGAGTAACAATGAGCAGTTCTTC.

This clone was seen a few times. The V call is TRBV7-8, the J call TRBJ2-2, with 12 bases matching TRBD1. The CDR3 covers 19 residues. Germline lookup yields CDR1 SGHVS and CDR2 FQNEAQ. The junction had 14 bases not matched to a gene; V was cut back by 5 bases and J by 4 bases. DNA for the CDR3: TGTGCCAGCAGCCCAGGTCCCGGGACAGGGGGCTGGAGCACCGGGGAGCTGTTTTTT. Translation gives CASSPGPGTGGWSTGELFF.

This clone was seen a handful of times. The V and J genes are TRBV6-5 and TRBJ1-2; TRBD1 is a possible D gene (6 bases). Germline V CDR1 and CDR2: MNHEY, SVGAGI. This CDR3 comprises 15 residues. Deletions cut 0 bases from V and 6 bases from J, with 14 bases between. The CDR3 DNA reads as TGTGCCAGCAGTTACTCGCGAAACAGGGAAAATGGCTACACCTTC. It codes for CASSYSRNRENGYTF.

The rearrangement uses TRBV18 and TRBJ2-2, with D perhaps matching TRBD2 (5 bases). The CDR3 totals 15 residues. Germline V gene lookup returns CDR1 KGHSH and CDR2 LQKENI. The ends were cut back, 2 bases at V and 3 bases at J, with 10 bases in the middle. The CDR3 region is CASSPAGKYTGELFF. The CDR3 region has the DNA TGTGCCAGCTCACCAGCGGGTAAATACACCGGGGAGCTGTTTTTT. Supplemented by reference TRBV18 and TRBJ2-2, the full variable domain reads NAGVMQNPRHLVRRRGQEARLRCSPMKGHSHVYWYRQLPEEGLKFMVYLQKENIIDESGMPKERFSAEFPKEGPSILRIQQVVRGDSAAYFCASSPAGKYTGELFFGEGSRLTVL.

This clone was observed a handful of times. In the same sample, other DNA sequences code for this CDR3. The J gene is TRBJ1-2, the V gene TRBV4-1; D uncertain. V gave up 1 base and J gave up 1 base, with 4 bases separating them. Germline CDR1 and CDR2: MGHRA and YSYEKL. CDR3 length: 13 residues. The CDR3 nucleotides read TGCGCCAGCAGCCAAGCCCTTAACTATGGCTACACCTTC. Protein: CASSQALNYGYTF.

This chain connects TRBV6-6 to TRBJ2-7; D uncertain. Germline CDR1 MNHNY, CDR2 SVGAGI (reference sequence). V shed 2 bases and J shed 4 bases, with 9 bases lying between them. This CDR3 contains 13 residues. The CDR3 DNA reads as TGTGCCAGCAGTTACACGCAGGCTTACGAGCAGTACTTC. Encoded protein: CASSYTQAYEQYF.

The chain employs TRBV11-2 and TRBJ2-2, with a possible D match to TRBD2 (6 bases). CDR3 length: 15 residues. CDR1 and CDR2 (germline): SGHAT, FQNNGV. V gave up 1 base and J gave up 5 bases, with 11 bases separating them. This CDR3 reads CASSLVLGGTGELFF. In DNA, the CDR3 is TGTGCCAGCAGCTTAGTTCTGGGAGGAACCGGGGAGCTGTTTTTT.

There are a few counts of this clone. The chain is built from TRBV13 and TRBJ2-1; 11 bases line up with TRBD2. V was clipped by 3 bases and J by 7 bases; unmatched bases: 5. Germline values: CDR1 PRHDT, CDR2 FYEKMQ (reference sequence). The CDR3 has 15 residues. CDR3 sequence reads: CASSLTSGIANEQFF. As DNA, the CDR3 is TGTGCCAGCAGCTTGACTAGCGGGATAGCAAATGAGCAGTTCTTC.

V is TRBV5-1 and J is TRBJ1-5; 7 bases align to TRBD1. V shed 5 bases, J shed 6 bases, and the junction held 11 bases outside the gene matches. The germline gives CDR1 SGHRS, CDR2 YFSETQ. This CDR3 region has 15 residues. The CDR3 nucleotides read TGCGCCAGCAGACCCACAGGGGAAGGGGTTCAGCCCCAGCATTTT. Translated, it gives CASRPTGEGVQPQHF.

The chain uses TRBV19 and TRBJ1-6; 7 nucleotides match TRBD1. The CDR3 extends over 15 amino acids. V was pared by 5 bases and J by 7 bases, with 8 bases of the junction left unmatched. Germline values: CDR1 LNHDA, CDR2 SQIVND (reference sequence). The CDR3 region has the DNA TGTGCCAGTAGTCCCCGGACAGGACTAAATTCACCCCTCCACTTT. Translation: CASSPRTGLNSPLHF.

This clone has only a few counts. This sequence joins TRBV19 and TRBJ2-7; D is perhaps TRBD1 (7 bases). Germline V CDR1 and CDR2: LNHDA, SQIVND (reference sequence). Trimming stripped 3 bases from V and 3 bases from J, with 15 bases between. The CDR3 is made up of 15 amino acids. The DNA of the CDR3 is TGTGCCAGTAGTATGGCGGGACAGTCTTTCTACGAGCAGTACTTC. Protein: CASSMAGQSFYEQYF.

This clone came up a few times. CDR3 sequence reads: CAIAPSLAGNTGELFF. The CDR3 coding sequence is TGTGCCATCGCCCCCAGCCTAGCGGGAAACACCGGGGAGCTGTTTTTT. V is TRBV10-3 and J is TRBJ2-2; the match to TRBD2 covers 9 bases. This CDR3 contains 16 residues. Germline CDR1 ENHRY, CDR2 SYGVKD. J gave up 2 bases and V 8 bases, and 9 bases lay outside the gene matches.

This clone was seen a handful of times. This chain connects TRBV5-1 to TRBJ1-5; 8 bases map to TRBD1. Germline V gives CDR1 SGHRS, CDR2 YFSETQ. The CDR3 extends over 14 amino acids. V gave up 4 bases and J gave up 4 bases; unmatched junction bases: 4. CDR3 residues: CASSRGTGNQPQHF. CDR3 coding DNA: TGCGCCAGCAGCCGGGGGACAGGTAATCAGCCCCAGCATTTT.

This clone occurred a few times. The chain's CDR3 is CASTTGRGQGQKLFF. CDR3 sequence (DNA): TGTGCCAGCACCACCGGACGGGGACAGGGCCAAAAACTGTTTTTT. This chain uses TRBV7-8 with TRBJ1-4, with 9 bases identical to TRBD1. Germline CDR1 is SGHVS and CDR2 is FQNEAQ. The CDR3 runs to 15 residues. Trimming removed 7 bases from V and 9 bases from J; junction bases left unmatched: 12.

The chain couples TRBV29-1 to TRBJ1-2, with unresolved D. V was pared by 4 bases and J by 0 bases, with 6 bases between. CDR1 and CDR2 from the germline V gene are SQVTM and ANQGSEA. This CDR3 has 12 residues. The CDR3, as DNA: TGCAGCGTTGTATCGGCTAACTATGGCTACACCTTC. This translates into CSVVSANYGYTF.